Shown below are 3 T cell receptor beta chains from a single sample sequenced in a study of cytomegalovirus exposure and HLA in healthy donors. PCR involved 60 Vbeta and 13 Jbeta primers. Using immunoSEQ multiplex PCR, the repertoire was profiled, and TCRdb retains in-frame clones only, with some absent. This table holds some 190,000 clones, more than 65% found once. The sequenced sample consisted of PBMCs. The source is a woman younger than 45 in good health and CMV-seropositive.

This chain connects TRBV30 to TRBJ1-2, with 9 bases that match TRBD1. CDR3 length: 12 amino acids. The J segment lost 8 bases and the V segment lost 4 bases, leaving 5 bases of the junction unmatched. Germline V gene sequence: CDR1 GTSNPN, CDR2 SVGIG (reference sequence). The DNA for the CDR3 is TGTGCCTGGACACAGGGGGCCCGCGGCTACACCTTC. Protein product: CAWTQGARGYTF.

Note on this clone: Sequence at one end of the junction differs from germline and may be a read error. The sample carries other DNA sequences with the same CDR3. V usage is TRBV5-1 and J usage is TRBJ2-1; D may be TRBD2 (5 bases). From germline, CDR1 is SGHRS and CDR2 YFSETQ. This CDR3 contains 16 residues. The CDR3 spells CASRSPASGSYNEQFF. The CDR3 DNA is TGCGCCAGCCGATCCCCGGCCAGCGGCTCCTACAATGAGCAATTCTTC. Full variable domain (rest looked up from reference TRBV5-1 and TRBJ2-1): KAGVTQTPRYLIKTRGQQVTLSCSPISGHRSVSWYQQTPGQGLQFLFEYFSETQRNKGNFPGRFSGRQFSNSRSEMNVSTLELGDSALYLCASRSPASGSYNEQFFGPGTRLTVL.

This clone was picked up a small number of times. This sequence joins TRBV4-3 and TRBJ2-1; D is possibly TRBD1 (6 bases). V was pared by 1 base and J by 3 bases, with 13 bases between. The germline CDR1 and CDR2 sequences are LGHNA and YSLEER. The CDR3 has 16 residues. The CDR3 bases are TGCGCCAGCAGCCAAGGGGGATGGACAGACTACAATGAGCAGTTCTTC. Protein sequence: CASSQGGWTDYNEQFF.